This TCR beta chain was retrieved from a study of early T cells in non-severe SARS-CoV-2 infection (dated by TCRdb to the early 2020s). Study-wide context: Because TCR sequencing relied on bulk RNA taken from unsorted whole blood, pairing of alpha and beta chains was not possible. Overall study results and their limits: Matching against VDJdb was skewed toward anti-spike CD8 responses, likely underestimated virus-specific expansions, and missed private and CD4 specificities.

Including the terminal cysteine and phenylalanine, the CDR3 comprises 13 residues. Of the read, only the CDR3 DNA is kept; its 39 bases are in frame from base 1. As encoded in the germline V gene, CDR1 is SQVTM while CDR2 is ANQGSEA. V is cut by 4 bases and J by 7 bases, and the space between the germline ends is 17 bases. A case-control design nested within a healthcare worker cohort in London, UK, was used, with weekly nasopharyngeal swab PCR tests and blood sampling performed. Healthcare workers were enrolled in the week of the UK lockdown, from 23 to 31 March 2020, and were followed every week for up to roughly 16 weeks. This clonotype was seen repeatedly, ten times or more. Which antigen it targets is not known. Per-base quality was not reported, and no clone a single base away is much larger than it. Libraries were built with 5' RACE. Sequencer: NextSeq 500. The TCR library protocol attached unique molecular identifiers to individual cDNA molecules to correct for sequencing error and PCR bias. Both TCR alpha and beta chains were sequenced, and tight co-correlation was observed between alpha and beta sequence abundances in each sample. The original pipeline was this. Decombinator V4 was used to annotate the V gene, J gene and CDR3 of the TCR sequences. TCRs were defined as expanded if a significant change between any two time points was detected under a Poisson model with p below 0.0001. TCR abundances were normalised to the total number of TCRs sequenced per sample and expressed as counts per million. TRAV1-2 paired with TRAJ12, TRAJ20 or TRAJ33 defined MAIT TCRs, while TRAV10 paired with TRAJ18 defined iNKT TCRs. VDJdb, accessed 1 November 2021, was searched for CMV, EBV and SARS-CoV-2 annotated TCRs, with TCRs annotated for multiple antigens excluded. TCRdb trimmed the raw reads at Q25, called clones with MiXCR and kept productive beta chains. Each entry merges the rows of one CDR3 protein and shows their most common DNA and genes. Here the V and J calls rest on TCRdb's processing, not on the authors' analysis. A total of some 89,000 distinct CDR3 sequences appear in this sample, approximately 10% of them only once. The ten largest account for around 4.8% of the sample.

Recombination connected TRBV29-1 to TRBJ2-7; the D gene cannot be resolved beyond TRBD1 or TRBD2, each matching 5 bases. This receptor was taken from an adult who was a healthcare worker with PCR-confirmed SARS-CoV-2 infection or an uninfected control (not recorded which). The source material was whole blood, sampled at baseline. The CDR3 reads as follows: CSVVKAGRGEQYF. The DNA is as follows: TGCAGCGTTGTCAAGGCAGGGAGAGGAGAGCAGTACTTC.